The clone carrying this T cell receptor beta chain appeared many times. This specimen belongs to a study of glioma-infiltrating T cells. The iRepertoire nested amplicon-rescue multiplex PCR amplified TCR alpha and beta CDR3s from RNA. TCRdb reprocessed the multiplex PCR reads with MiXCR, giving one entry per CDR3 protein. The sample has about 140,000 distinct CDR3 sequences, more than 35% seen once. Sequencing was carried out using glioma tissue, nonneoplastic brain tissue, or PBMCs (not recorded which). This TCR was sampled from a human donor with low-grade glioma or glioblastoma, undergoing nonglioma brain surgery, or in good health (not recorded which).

In DNA, the CDR3 is TGCAGTGGTTGGGCTAGCGGAAACAATGAGCAGTTCTTC. This gives the protein CSGWASGNNEQFF. The chain recombines TRBV20-1 with TRBJ2-1; 7 bases are a match to TRBD2. Unmatched junction bases numbered 8, after V lost 7 bases and J lost 5 bases. The V gene's germline CDR1 is DFQATT and CDR2 SNEGSKA (reference sequence). The CDR3 contains 13 residues.